This T cell receptor beta chain came from a study of healthy donors' naive CD4 and CD8 T cells. Study context: Donors, half of them female, were 20-25, 40-50 or 60-70 years old. Study results and caveats: A reported CD4+/CD8+ bias affected most V and J genes in naive cells. Bulk sequencing left alpha and beta chains unpaired.

This clonotype was counted a single time. Its matching antigen is unknown. This CDR3 is built from 15 residues. Trimming removed 2 bases from V and 1 base from J, with 9 bases in between. In germline, CDR1 is KGHSH, CDR2 LQKENI. Starting from 450 to 550 ng of total RNA, TCR libraries were made with linear amplification. TCRdb redid the calling of the reads with MiXCR, one entry per CDR3 protein. The sample records 180,000 or so distinct CDR3 sequences, around 80% being singletons. This clonotype was sampled from a pool of human donors in good health; the sample pools cells from several healthy donors. The sequenced sample was naive CD4+ and CD8+ T cells sorted from blood, pooled from several donors. V and J are TRBV18 and TRBJ2-1; D unclear. The CDR3 nucleotides are TGTGCCAGCTCACCAAACTCCATTTCCTACAATGAGCAGTTCTTC. This codes for CASSPNSISYNEQFF.